This TCR beta chain was recorded in a study of cytomegalovirus exposure and HLA in healthy donors. Overall study results and limits: Indistinguishability led to the exclusion of some V segments, TRBV6-2 and TRBV6-3 included. Based on reports, TCR beta sequences accurately predicted HLA-A and HLA-B alleles for most subjects.

With 60 Vbeta and 13 Jbeta primers, the PCR was carried out. TCRdb keeps only in-frame clones here, not all; method: immunoSEQ multiplex PCR. Here the sample spans 200,000 or so clones, over 70% being singletons. Concerning this clone itself: Its cognate antigen is unknown.

There are 12 residues in the CDR3. Germline V lookup: CDR1 LNHDA, CDR2 SQIVND (reference sequence). V was clipped by 8 bases and J by 0 bases, with 7 bases between them. The receptor's source is a woman in her late teens or twenties in good health and CMV-seropositive. The chain couples TRBV19 to TRBJ1-1; D uncertain. Sequencing used PBMCs. This CDR3 reads CASDGLNTEAFF. For the CDR3, the DNA is TGTGCCAGTGATGGCCTGAACACTGAAGCTTTCTTT.